Detailed here is one TCR beta chain. Antigen unknown. This sample is part of a study of T cells after posttransplantation cyclophosphamide. Findings of the study overall: TRB overlap between skin or GI tissue T cells and blood was limited.

Busulfan-fludarabine conditioning, marrow transplant, and cyclophosphamide on days +3 and +4 were administered. The length of the CDR3 is 13 residues. Trimming took 5 bases from V and 2 from J, leaving 9 bases between them. Per germline, CDR1 SGHRS and CDR2 YFSETQ. Using immunoSEQ multiplex PCR, the repertoire was profiled, and TCRdb retains in-frame clones only, with some absent. This table has some 8,500 clones, about 85% appearing once. V and J are TRBV5-1 and TRBJ2-3, with D perhaps matching TRBD1 (5 bases). The sequence came from a female patient in her forties who received an allogeneic stem cell transplant from an unrelated donor, was CMV-positive, and had no GVHD. The graft donor may have contributed some T cells. This specimen consisted of PBMCs, obtained after allogeneic stem cell transplant with posttransplant cyclophosphamide. As DNA, the CDR3 is TGCGCCAGCAGGACAGCCTACACAGATACGCAGTATTTT. Translated, it gives CASRTAYTDTQYF.